What follows are 2 T cell receptor beta chains derived from one specimen sequenced in a study of early T cells in non-severe SARS-CoV-2 infection. TCRdb re-derived calls from the 5' RACE reads in MiXCR, one entry per CDR3 protein. The repertoire holds some 80,000 distinct CDR3 sequences, with about 10% as singletons. Source: whole blood, taken at baseline. These TCRs come from an adult who was a healthcare worker with PCR-confirmed SARS-CoV-2 infection or an uninfected control (not recorded which).

This clonotype showed up just a few times. The chain uses TRBV9 and TRBJ2-7; 10 bases map to TRBD2. V was pared by 0 bases and J by 3 bases, with 6 bases of the junction left unmatched. In germline, CDR1 is SGDLS, CDR2 YYNGEE. This CDR3 comprises 16 residues. CDR3 DNA: TGTGCCAGCAGCGTAGACGCAGCGGGAGGGTTCTACGAGCAGTACTTC. Translating gives CASSVDAAGGFYEQYF. Full variable domain (rest looked up from reference TRBV9 and TRBJ2-7): DSGVTQTPKHLITATGQRVTLRCSPRSGDLSVYWYQQSLDQGLQFLIQYYNGEERAKGNILERFSAQQFPDLHSELNLSSLELGDSALYFCASSVDAAGGFYEQYFGPGTRLTVT.

This clonotype was seen repeatedly, ten times or more. The genes are TRBV30 and TRBJ2-3; 13 nucleotides align to TRBD2. The CDR3 consists of 15 residues. V shed 3 bases, J shed 9 bases, and the junction held 9 bases outside the gene matches. Per germline, CDR1 GTSNPN and CDR2 SVGIG (reference sequence). As DNA, the CDR3 is TGTGCCTGGAGCGTCGGACTAGCGGGAGATGGGACGCAGTATTTT. Amino acid sequence: CAWSVGLAGDGTQYF.